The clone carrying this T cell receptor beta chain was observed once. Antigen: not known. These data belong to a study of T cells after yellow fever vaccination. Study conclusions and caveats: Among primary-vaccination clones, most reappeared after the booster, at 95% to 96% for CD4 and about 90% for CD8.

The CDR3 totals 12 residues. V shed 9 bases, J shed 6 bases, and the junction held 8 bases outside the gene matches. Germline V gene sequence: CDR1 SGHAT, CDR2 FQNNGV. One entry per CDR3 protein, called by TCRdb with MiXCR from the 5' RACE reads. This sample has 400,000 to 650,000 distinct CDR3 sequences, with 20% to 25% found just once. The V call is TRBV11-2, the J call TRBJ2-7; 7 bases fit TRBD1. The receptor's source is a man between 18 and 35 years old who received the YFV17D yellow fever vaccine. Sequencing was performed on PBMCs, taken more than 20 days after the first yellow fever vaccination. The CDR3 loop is CASGDSLFEQYF. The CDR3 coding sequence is TGTGCCAGTGGGGACAGCCTATTCGAGCAGTACTTC. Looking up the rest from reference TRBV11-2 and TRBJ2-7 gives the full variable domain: EAGVAQSPRYKIIEKRQSVAFWCNPISGHATLYWYQQILGQGPKLLIQFQNNGVVDDSQLPKDRFSAERLKGVDSTLKIQPAKLEDSAVYLCASGDSLFEQYFGPGTRLTVT.